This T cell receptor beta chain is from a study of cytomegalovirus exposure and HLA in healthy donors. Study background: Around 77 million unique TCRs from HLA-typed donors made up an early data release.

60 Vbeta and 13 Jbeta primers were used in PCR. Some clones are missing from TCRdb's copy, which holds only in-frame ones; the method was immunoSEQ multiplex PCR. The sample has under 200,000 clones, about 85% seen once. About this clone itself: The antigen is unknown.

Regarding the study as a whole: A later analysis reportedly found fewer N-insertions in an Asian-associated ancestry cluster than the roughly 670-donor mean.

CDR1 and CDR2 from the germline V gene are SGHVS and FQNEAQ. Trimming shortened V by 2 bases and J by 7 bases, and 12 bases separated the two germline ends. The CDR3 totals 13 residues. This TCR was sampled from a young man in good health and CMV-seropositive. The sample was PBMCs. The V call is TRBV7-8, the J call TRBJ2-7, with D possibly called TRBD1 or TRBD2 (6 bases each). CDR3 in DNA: TGTGCCAGCAGCTTACCGGGGGCGGGGGAGCAGTACGTC. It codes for CASSLPGAGEQYV.